Below are 30 T cell receptor beta chains sequenced from a single sample in a study of T-cell memory formation after mild COVID-19. TCRdb re-derived calls from the 5' RACE reads in MiXCR, one entry per CDR3 protein. The repertoire holds about 450,000 distinct CDR3 sequences, with 20% to 30% as singletons. Material for sequencing was PBMCs or a T cell subset sorted from them (not recorded which). The receptors were sampled from an adult woman who had mild COVID-19 (a few samples of this study predate the infection). Cell type and time point are not known.

The V and J genes are TRBV20-1 and TRBJ2-5, with 10 bases aligning to TRBD2. The CDR3 spans 14 residues. Germline V gene data show CDR1 as DFQATT and CDR2 as SNEGSKA (reference sequence). V dropped 2 bases and J dropped 7; count of bases not matched to a gene: 7. The CDR3 region has the DNA TGCAGTGCTAGACCCCTAGCGGGGGACTGGACCCAGTACTTC. Its translation is CSARPLAGDWTQYF.

The rearrangement uses TRBV20-1 and TRBJ1-5; D remains ambiguous. CDR3 length: 14 residues. Germline V gene lookup returns CDR1 DFQATT and CDR2 SNEGSKA (reference sequence). V was trimmed by 0 bases and J by 6 bases, leaving 12 bases between them. The CDR3 spells CSARDGRFRQPQHF. The CDR3 region has the DNA TGCAGTGCTAGAGATGGGAGGTTTCGTCAGCCCCAGCATTTT.

The chain is built from TRBV3-1 and TRBJ1-5, with no clear D. The CDR3 covers 17 residues. With 0 bases removed from V and 4 bases from J, the gap between germline ends came to 16 bases. The germline V gene has CDR1 LGHDT and CDR2 YNNKEL (reference sequence). In DNA, the CDR3 is TGTGCCAGCAGCCAAGATAGCGGCACATCCCTTAATCAGCCCCAGCATTTT. This encodes CASSQDSGTSLNQPQHF.

The rearrangement uses TRBV18 and TRBJ1-1, with D tentatively TRBD1 (5 bases). This CDR3 is 16 amino acids long. Looked up from germline, CDR1 is KGHSH and CDR2 is LQKENI. The ends were cut back, 3 bases at V and 1 base at J, with 15 bases in the middle. CDR3 residues: CASSPVGGGANTEAFF. DNA for the CDR3: TGTGCCAGCTCACCGGTCGGCGGAGGGGCGAACACTGAAGCTTTCTTT.

The chain employs TRBV28 and TRBJ2-1; weak D call: TRBD2 (5 bases). The CDR3 contains 17 residues. Per germline, CDR1 MDHEN and CDR2 SYDVKM. V was trimmed by 5 bases and J by 3 bases, leaving 20 bases between them. The CDR3 here is CASSPLASTPFYNEQFF. Here the CDR3 DNA reads TGTGCCAGCAGTCCCCTAGCCTCAACCCCTTTCTACAATGAGCAGTTCTTC. Looking up the rest from reference TRBV28 and TRBJ2-1 gives the full variable domain: DVKVTQSSRYLVKRTGEKVFLECVQDMDHENMFWYRQDPGLGLRLIYFSYDVKMKEKGDIPEGYSVSREKKERFSLILESASTNQTSMYLCASSPLASTPFYNEQFFGPGTRLTVL.

The V and J genes are TRBV7-9 and TRBJ2-1; 11 bases fit TRBD2. In germline, CDR1 is SEHNR, CDR2 FQNEAQ (reference sequence). CDR3 length: 16 amino acids. After removal of 8 bases from V and 3 bases from J, the junction contained 9 bases not matched to a gene. The CDR3 loop reads CASGGLAGGDYNEQFF. CDR3 nucleotide sequence: TGTGCCAGCGGAGGGCTAGCGGGGGGCGACTACAATGAGCAGTTCTTC.

This clonotype was counted at least ten times. The chain is built from TRBV5-1 and TRBJ2-3; TRBD2 agrees at 9 bases. The CDR3 sequence is 14 residues long. With V trimmed by 6 bases and J by 2 bases, 4 bases remained unmatched. Germline V gene lookup returns CDR1 SGHRS and CDR2 YFSETQ. The CDR3 coding sequence is TGCGCCAGCACCCTAGCGGGAAACACAGATACGCAGTATTTT. It yields the protein CASTLAGNTDTQYF.

This clonotype came up a few times. This chain connects TRBV10-3 to TRBJ2-3; 16 bases map to TRBD2. This CDR3 contains 18 residues. Germline CDR1 is ENHRY and CDR2 is SYGVKD. Trimming took 3 bases from V and 2 from J; bases not matched to a gene: 5. The CDR3 DNA follows: TGTGCCATCAGTGATCCGGGACTAGCGGGAGGGGCCACAGATACGCAGTATTTT. Translated, it gives CAISDPGLAGGATDTQYF.

The genes are TRBV24-1 and TRBJ2-2, with 13 bases matching TRBD2. The V and J ends lost 4 bases and 6 bases, in that order; junction bases with no gene match: 4. The germline V gene encodes CDR1 KGHDR and CDR2 SFDVKD. The CDR3 covers 16 residues. The CDR3: CATSDWTSGSSGELFF. As DNA, the CDR3 is TGTGCCACCAGTGACTGGACTAGCGGGAGCTCCGGGGAGCTGTTTTTT.

V gene TRBV30 combines with J gene TRBJ2-4; the match to TRBD2 covers 8 bases. CDR1 and CDR2 (germline): GTSNPN, SVGIG (reference sequence). The CDR3 covers 12 residues. V gave up 8 bases and J gave up 5 bases; unmatched junction bases: 5. In nucleotides, the CDR3 is TGTGCCGGCGGGAGGAACCAAAACATTCAGTACTTC. Protein product: CAGGRNQNIQYF.

The genes are TRBV6-1 and TRBJ1-2, with TRBD1 identical over 7 bases. Germline CDR1 and CDR2: MNHNS and SASEGT. The ends lost 9 bases at V and 2 bases at J; junction bases unmatched: 6. The CDR3 sequence is 13 residues long. CDR3 coding DNA: TGTGCCAGTAGGGACAGCCTCAACTATGGCTACACCTTC. It is translated as CASRDSLNYGYTF.

This chain uses TRBV3-1 with TRBJ1-4; D possibly corresponds to TRBD1 (6 bases). V shed 2 bases and J shed 4 bases, with 11 bases lying between them. The CDR3 has 15 residues. Per germline, CDR1 LGHDT and CDR2 YNNKEL (reference sequence). The CDR3 is CASSQRGGINEKLFF. CDR3 DNA sequence: TGTGCCAGCAGCCAACGAGGGGGTATTAATGAAAAACTGTTTTTT.

This clonotype was detected only a few times. The chain employs TRBV11-2 and TRBJ2-7; no clear D gene. Germline V gives CDR1 SGHAT, CDR2 FQNNGV. Deletions cut 2 bases from V and 4 bases from J, with 12 bases between. The CDR3 length is 14 residues. The CDR3 sequence is CASSLRGPAYEQYF. The CDR3 DNA reads as TGTGCCAGCAGCTTACGAGGCCCCGCTTACGAGCAGTACTTC.

This chain connects TRBV12-3 or TRBV12-4 to TRBJ1-4; D call uncertain. V was trimmed by 5 bases and J by 7 bases, leaving 14 bases between them. The CDR3 loop spans 14 amino acids. CDR3 nucleotides: TGTGCCAGCAGTCACGCCGGGAGCGGTGAAAAACTGTTTTTT. It specifies CASSHAGSGEKLFF.

This clonotype appeared a few times. V is TRBV11-2 and J is TRBJ2-3, with D unclear. Germline assignment: CDR1 SGHAT and CDR2 FQNNGV. V was trimmed by 0 bases and J by 2 bases, leaving 18 bases between them. This CDR3 is built from 18 residues. CDR3 loop: CASSLDLVREEYTDTQYF. The CDR3, as DNA: TGTGCCAGCAGCTTAGATCTTGTTCGCGAAGAGTACACAGATACGCAGTATTTT.

The chain recombines TRBV6-5 with TRBJ1-5, with a possible D match to TRBD1 (5 bases). V lost 8 bases and J lost 0, with 8 bases in between. The CDR3 contains 13 residues. CDR1 and CDR2 from the germline V gene are MNHEY and SVGAGI. Here the CDR3 reads CASRGNSNQPQHF. The CDR3 DNA is TGTGCCAGCCGGGGGAATAGCAATCAGCCCCAGCATTTT.

The V and J genes are TRBV29-1 and TRBJ1-2, with 9 bases fitting TRBD1. Germline CDR1 reads SQVTM; CDR2 reads ANQGSEA. This CDR3 contains 12 residues. Unmatched junction bases numbered 6, after V lost 6 bases and J lost 7 bases. The CDR3 loop reads CSVAGTGLGYTF. In nucleotides, the CDR3 is TGCAGCGTGGCCGGGACAGGGCTTGGCTACACCTTC.

The chain couples TRBV24-1 to TRBJ2-5; 10 nucleotides align to TRBD2. The CDR3 extends over 16 amino acids. Germline-derived CDR1 and CDR2 are KGHDR and SFDVKD. V lost 6 bases, J lost 5 bases, and 11 bases stayed unmatched. The CDR3 sequence: CATSPSGVAGGETQYF. Here the CDR3 DNA reads TGTGCCACCAGTCCCAGCGGGGTAGCGGGGGGCGAGACCCAGTACTTC.

This clonotype was observed many times. V gene TRBV20-1 combines with J gene TRBJ1-1, with unresolved D. The germline V gene encodes CDR1 DFQATT and CDR2 SNEGSKA (reference sequence). Trimming cost V 3 bases and J 7 bases, with 6 bases left between them. The CDR3 has 10 amino acids. CDR3 amino acids: CSASRNEAFF. In nucleotides, the CDR3 is TGCAGTGCTAGTCGGAATGAAGCTTTCTTT.

This clonotype was seen a handful of times. This chain links TRBV7-2 with TRBJ2-1; no definite D call. This CDR3 is built from 17 residues. Germline V gene sequence: CDR1 SGHTA, CDR2 FQGNSA. V lost 2 bases and J lost 5, with 19 bases in between. DNA of the CDR3: TGTGCCAGCAGCTTAACTTCATTTGTCGCGCGGAACAATGAGCAGTTCTTC. This translates into CASSLTSFVARNNEQFF.

V usage is TRBV27 and J usage is TRBJ2-7, with a weak D call TRBD1 (6 bases). V dropped 2 bases and J dropped 7 bases, with 18 bases sitting between them. The CDR3 is 15 amino acids. From germline, CDR1 is MNHEY and CDR2 SMNVEV (reference sequence). In nucleotides, the CDR3 is TGTGCCAGCAGTTTAGTGGTGACAGGCGGTCATGAGCAGTACTTC. Translation gives CASSLVVTGGHEQYF.

The V gene is TRBV15, the J gene TRBJ1-1; a weak D match, TRBD1 (6 bases). The CDR3 totals 16 residues. Germline V gene lookup returns CDR1 LNHNV and CDR2 YYDKDF (reference sequence). Trimming shortened V by 3 bases and J by 1 base, and 15 bases separated the two germline ends. The CDR3 sequence: CATSSHRDLGNTEAFF. DNA of the CDR3: TGTGCCACCAGCAGTCACAGGGACCTAGGGAACACTGAAGCTTTCTTT.

J is TRBJ2-7 and V is TRBV5-6; D is unclear. Between the trimmed V and J ends, which lost 4 bases and 0 bases, there was a span of 14 bases. The germline V gene has CDR1 SGHDT and CDR2 YYEEEE. The CDR3 consists of 15 residues. In nucleotides, the CDR3 is TGTGCCAGCAGCCTCGTGGGTAGGAGCTCCTACGAGCAGTACTTC. It yields the protein CASSLVGRSSYEQYF. Supplemented by reference TRBV5-6 and TRBJ2-7, the full variable domain reads DAGVTQSPTHLIKTRGQQVTLRCSPKSGHDTVSWYQQALGQGPQFIFQYYEEEERQRGNFPDRFSGHQFPNYSSELNVNALLLGDSALYLCASSLVGRSSYEQYFGPGTRLTVT.

This chain connects TRBV7-6 to TRBJ2-3, with D possibly matching TRBD2 (6 bases). V was shortened by 3 bases and J by 6 bases, with 13 bases between the two germline ends. The CDR3 has 14 amino acids. Germline assignment: CDR1 SGHVS and CDR2 FNYEAQ. The CDR3, as DNA: TGTGCCAGCAGCTTGTGCGGGATAGGGGATACGCAGTATTTT. Its translation is CASSLCGIGDTQYF.

This clonotype was observed a few times. V is TRBV29-1 and J is TRBJ2-6; D gene uncertain. CDR3 size: 14 residues. With 3 bases removed from V and 0 bases from J, the gap between germline ends came to 6 bases. Germline-derived CDR1 and CDR2 are SQVTM and ANQGSEA. In DNA form, the CDR3 reads TGCAGCGTTGACTGGAGCTCTGGGGCCAACGTCCTGACTTTC. This gives the protein CSVDWSSGANVLTF.

This clonotype was seen more than once but under ten times. The chain employs TRBV19 and TRBJ2-1; TRBD2 matches 8 bases. Trimming took 3 bases from V and 8 from J; bases not matched to a gene: 6. This CDR3 spans 14 amino acids. CDR1 is LNHDA, CDR2 SQIVND, per germline (reference sequence). The CDR3 region has the DNA TGTGCCAGTAGTATGGTTCCCGGGGGGGATGAGCAGTTCTTC. Encoded protein: CASSMVPGGDEQFF.

This clonotype came up a few times. The chain has TRBV5-6 and TRBJ2-4; weak D call: TRBD2 (6 bases). This CDR3 region has 16 residues. CDR1 and CDR2 from the germline V gene are SGHDT and YYEEEE. V was shortened by 2 bases and J by 0 bases, with 12 bases between the two germline ends. The CDR3 spells CASSLGRDLAKNIQYF. DNA of the CDR3: TGTGCCAGCAGCTTAGGCAGGGACTTAGCCAAAAACATTCAGTACTTC.

Concerning this clonotype itself: One junction end disagrees with the germline gene, perhaps due to a read error. This rearrangement joins TRBV15 to TRBJ2-1; 7 bases match TRBD1. Germline lookup yields CDR1 LNHNV and CDR2 YYDKDF (reference sequence). The CDR3 totals 14 residues. The CDR3 nucleotides read TGTGCCACCAGAGAGGGACAGACCTACAATGAGAAGTTCTTC. Its protein is CATREGQTYNEKFF.

DNA for the CDR3: TGTGCCTGGAGTGTAGGGGGAGCCAAAAACATTCAGTACTTC. It yields the protein CAWSVGGAKNIQYF. The genes are TRBV30 and TRBJ2-4; D is perhaps TRBD1 (6 bases). This CDR3 has 14 amino acids. V was clipped by 0 bases and J by 0 bases, with 6 bases between them. The V gene's germline CDR1 is GTSNPN and CDR2 SVGIG (reference sequence). Full variable domain (remainder filled in from reference TRBV30 and TRBJ2-4): SQTIHQWPATLVQPVGSPLSLECTVEGTSNPNLYWYRQAAGRGLQLLFYSVGIGQISSEVPQNLSASRPQDRQFILSSKKLLLSDSGFYLCAWSVGGAKNIQYFGAGTRLSVL.

This clonotype was seen ten or more times. The chain links TRBV5-1 to TRBJ2-1; possibly TRBD2 for D (6 bases). From germline, CDR1 is SGHRS and CDR2 YFSETQ. Trimming took off 9 bases at V and 2 bases at J, with 15 bases between the two ends. The CDR3 length is 14 residues. CDR3 DNA: TGCGCCACATCGGGTGGGAGGACCTACAATGAGCAGTTCTTC. This gives the protein CATSGGRTYNEQFF.